What follows are 24 T cell receptor beta chains derived from one specimen sequenced in a study of graft-versus-host responses after intestinal transplantation. Antigens for these TCRs are unknown. Profiling relied on immunoSEQ multiplex PCR, and the TCRdb table lists in-frame clones only, not all of them. The profile shows 130,000 or so clones, approximately 94% of them singletons. Sequencing was performed on unstimulated CD4+ T cells sorted from spleen or lymph node cells, taken before intestinal transplant. The receptors stem from a human donor who received an intestinal transplant.

Comments on this clone: Relative to the germline gene, one junction end is altered; a read error may explain this. The rearrangement links TRBV12-5 to TRBJ2-1; D unclear. The length of the CDR3 is 16 residues. Germline-derived CDR1 and CDR2 are LGHNT and FRNRAP. As DNA, the CDR3 is TGTGCTAGTGGTTTCCCGCTGAGCAGGTCCTTCAATGAGCAGTTCTTC. It yields the protein CASGFPLSRSFNEQFF.

The chain employs TRBV4-2 and TRBJ2-1; 8 bases match TRBD1. The length of the CDR3 is 16 residues. Trimming cost V 3 bases and J 8 bases; bases outside gene matches: 12. Germline V gene data show CDR1 as LGHNA and CDR2 as YNFKEQ. CDR3 sequence (DNA): TGTGCCAGCAGCCAGGATATCCGGACAGGGTATCATGAGCAGTTCTTC. Protein: CASSQDIRTGYHEQFF.

This clone was counted between two and nine times. In DNA, the CDR3 is TGTGCCAGCCACCGGACAGGGGATAATAATTCACCCCTCCACTTT. Its translation: CASHRTGDNNSPLHF. The genes are TRBV7-9 and TRBJ1-6; 9 nucleotides agree with TRBD1. The CDR3 has 15 residues. V trimming: 8 bases; J trimming: 5 bases; junction bases outside the gene matches: 7. The germline CDR1 and CDR2 sequences are SEHNR and FQNEAQ (reference sequence).

The count of this clone is one. The chain uses TRBV30 and TRBJ2-1; D unresolved. CDR1 and CDR2 from the germline V gene are GTSNPN and SVGIG (reference sequence). The length of the CDR3 is 13 residues. V was pared by 2 bases and J by 0 bases, with 5 bases between. CDR3 DNA sequence: TGTGCCTGGAGTTGGGTCTCCTACAATGAGCAGTTCTTC. Translated, it gives CAWSWVSYNEQFF.

The CDR3 sequence: CASATTTGGLEQYF. CDR3 DNA: TGTGCCAGCGCAACAACTACAGGGGGTCTCGAGCAGTACTTC. The V and J genes are TRBV9 and TRBJ2-7; 8 nucleotides agree with TRBD1. Germline V CDR1 and CDR2: SGDLS, YYNGEE. The CDR3 covers 14 residues. J was trimmed by 6 bases and V by 7 bases; bases with no gene match: 12.

This chain connects TRBV5-4 to TRBJ2-3; 9 bases are a match to TRBD2. The CDR3 extends over 16 amino acids. V gave up 2 bases and J gave up 5 bases; unmatched junction bases: 9. Germline values: CDR1 SGHNT, CDR2 YYREEE (reference sequence). CDR3 in amino acids: CASSLKRGVSVDTQYF. The CDR3 DNA reads TGTGCCAGCAGCTTAAAGCGGGGGGTGTCGGTAGATACGCAGTATTTT.

This clone has just one count. J is TRBJ1-1 and V is TRBV15, with TRBD1 as a possible D gene (5 bases). This CDR3 is built from 13 residues. Looked up from germline, CDR1 is LNHNV and CDR2 is YYDKDF (reference sequence). Deletions cut 0 bases from V and 3 bases from J, with 5 bases between. The CDR3 loop reads CATSREGDTEAFF. In DNA, the CDR3 is TGTGCCACCAGCAGAGAGGGGGACACTGAAGCTTTCTTT.

The chain carries TRBV9 and TRBJ2-5; D ambiguous. CDR3 length equals 13 residues. Germline assignment: CDR1 SGDLS and CDR2 YYNGEE. Trimming took 3 bases from V and 2 from J, leaving 8 bases between them. Here the CDR3 DNA reads TGTGCCAGCAGCGGTGGGCTTCAAGAGACCCAGTACTTC. It translates to CASSGGLQETQYF.

The V call is TRBV5-1, the J call TRBJ2-2; possibly TRBD2 for D (5 bases). Trimming took 4 bases from V and 4 from J, leaving 20 bases between them. CDR1 SGHRS and CDR2 YFSETQ come from the germline V gene. The CDR3 has 17 amino acids. Written as DNA, the CDR3 is TGCGCCAGCAGCCACTCCGCCGGGAATTGGGGCACCGGGGAGCTGTTTTTT. This encodes CASSHSAGNWGTGELFF.

This chain's CDR3 is CASSLFPYEQYF. CDR3 DNA sequence: TGTGCCAGCAGCTTGTTTCCCTACGAGCAGTACTTC. The V and J genes are TRBV5-6 and TRBJ2-7, with D unclear. V was clipped by 1 base and J by 2 bases, with 4 bases between them. Germline V gene data show CDR1 as SGHDT and CDR2 as YYEEEE. The CDR3 spans 12 residues. Together with reference TRBV5-6 and TRBJ2-7, the CDR3 gives the full variable domain: DAGVTQSPTHLIKTRGQQVTLRCSPKSGHDTVSWYQQALGQGPQFIFQYYEEEERQRGNFPDRFSGHQFPNYSSELNVNALLLGDSALYLCASSLFPYEQYFGPGTRLTVT.

This chain uses TRBV30 with TRBJ1-3, with 8 bases identical to TRBD1. Germline CDR1 and CDR2: GTSNPN and SVGIG (reference sequence). V trimming: 4 bases; J trimming: 2 bases; junction bases outside the gene matches: 4. The CDR3 loop spans 14 amino acids. CDR3 protein: CAWTRDRTGNTIYF. CDR3 sequence (DNA): TGTGCCTGGACAAGGGACAGGACTGGAAACACCATATATTTT. The full variable domain, with the rest looked up from reference TRBV30 and TRBJ1-3, is SQTIHQWPATLVQPVGSPLSLECTVEGTSNPNLYWYRQAAGRGLQLLFYSVGIGQISSEVPQNLSASRPQDRQFILSSKKLLLSDSGFYLCAWTRDRTGNTIYFGEGSWLTVV.

A single count supports this clone. The chain is built from TRBV5-5 and TRBJ2-5; D uncertain. Germline V gene lookup returns CDR1 SGHKS and CDR2 YYEKEE (reference sequence). Trimming took off 5 bases at V and 0 bases at J, with 11 bases between the two ends. CDR3 size: 14 residues. The CDR3 region is CASRFQPYQETQYF. CDR3 DNA sequence: TGTGCCAGCAGATTTCAGCCGTACCAAGAGACCCAGTACTTC.

V is TRBV10-3 and J is TRBJ2-1, with 11 bases identical to TRBD2. Germline lookup yields CDR1 ENHRY and CDR2 SYGVKD. This CDR3 spans 16 amino acids. The V gene end was trimmed by 5 bases and the J gene end by 6 bases; junction bases not matched to a gene: 9. CDR3 loop: CAISKTSGDLGNEQFF. DNA of the CDR3: TGTGCCATCAGTAAGACTAGCGGGGATTTGGGCAATGAGCAGTTCTTC.

J is TRBJ1-3 and V is TRBV7-9; D gene unclear. This CDR3 is built from 14 residues. Germline V CDR1 and CDR2: SEHNR, FQNEAQ (reference sequence). V was clipped by 2 bases and J by 4 bases, with 9 bases between them. The CDR3 DNA follows: TGTGCCAGCAGCTTACAGGTTTCAGGAAACACCATATATTTT. This codes for CASSLQVSGNTIYF.

This rearrangement joins TRBV4-1 to TRBJ1-6; tentative D call: TRBD1 (5 bases). Germline lookup yields CDR1 MGHRA and CDR2 YSYEKL. CDR3 length: 16 residues. Trimming cost V 5 bases and J 9 bases, with 20 bases left between them. The CDR3: CASSSSGGAGPSPLHF. The CDR3 nucleotides read TGCGCCAGCAGCTCAAGCGGGGGTGCGGGTCCTTCACCCCTCCACTTT.

J is TRBJ1-3 and V is TRBV5-1; weak D call: TRBD1 (5 bases). V lost 1 base, J lost 2 bases, and 13 bases lay in between. There are 16 residues in the CDR3. Per germline, CDR1 SGHRS and CDR2 YFSETQ. This CDR3 reads CASSLSYQGTGNTIYF. CDR3 in DNA: TGCGCCAGCAGCTTGTCCTACCAGGGTACTGGAAACACCATATATTTT.

CDR3: CASSYEVEYGELFF. CDR3 bases: TGTGCCAGCAGTTACGAGGTTGAGTACGGGGAGCTGTTTTTT. V and J are TRBV6-5 and TRBJ2-2; no clear D. The germline V gene has CDR1 MNHEY and CDR2 SVGAGI. The V end was cut by 2 bases, the J end by 7 bases, with 11 bases between. CDR3 length equals 14 residues.

The chain recombines TRBV6-5 with TRBJ1-2, with TRBD1 matching over 9 bases. Germline CDR1 reads MNHEY; CDR2 reads SVGAGI. V lost 6 bases to trimming and J lost 5 bases; unmatched junction nucleotides: 10. This CDR3 is 15 amino acids long. This CDR3 reads CASSSGTGLFYGYTF. CDR3 in DNA: TGTGCCAGCAGCTCCGGGACAGGGCTTTTTTATGGCTACACCTTC.

The V call is TRBV7-9, the J call TRBJ2-7; possible D gene TRBD1, 6 bases. This CDR3 is built from 12 residues. The V and J ends lost 4 bases and 9 bases respectively, with 13 bases between them. Germline loops: CDR1 SEHNR, CDR2 FQNEAQ (reference sequence). The CDR3 reads CASSSTGTWQYF. The CDR3 DNA reads as TGTGCCAGCAGCTCCACAGGGACGTGGCAGTACTTC.

About this clone itself: The sample contains more than one DNA sequence encoding this CDR3. The chain couples TRBV28 to TRBJ1-5, with TRBD1 identical over 9 bases. The CDR3 totals 16 residues. V was pared by 6 bases and J by 7 bases, with 13 bases of the junction left unmatched. Germline V CDR1 and CDR2: MDHEN, SYDVKM. The CDR3 DNA is TGTGCCAGCAGCTACCCCGGGACAGGGATCCGACAGCCCCAGCATTTT. Translated, it gives CASSYPGTGIRQPQHF. The full variable domain, rest sourced from reference TRBV28 and TRBJ1-5, is DVKVTQSSRYLVKRTGEKVFLECVQDMDHENMFWYRQDPGLGLRLIYFSYDVKMKEKGDIPEGYSVSREKKERFSLILESASTNQTSMYLCASSYPGTGIRQPQHFGDGTRLSIL.

The chain carries TRBV18 and TRBJ1-2, with D perhaps TRBD1 (5 bases). The germline V gene encodes CDR1 KGHSH and CDR2 LQKENI. The ends were cut back, 3 bases at V and 10 bases at J, with 18 bases in the middle. This CDR3 spans 14 amino acids. The CDR3 region is CASSPTGSGGNYTF. CDR3 bases: TGTGCCAGCTCACCGACTGGCTCGGGGGGAAACTACACCTTC.

This chain joins TRBV5-1 and TRBJ2-5, with 10 bases that match TRBD2. V lost 5 bases to trimming and J lost 6 bases; unmatched junction nucleotides: 7. CDR3 length: 14 amino acids. Germline V lookup: CDR1 SGHRS, CDR2 YFSETQ. The chain's CDR3 is CASRQSGGDKTQYF. The CDR3 coding sequence is TGCGCCAGCAGACAAAGCGGGGGGGACAAGACCCAGTACTTC.

The rearrangement joins TRBV2 to TRBJ2-3, with a tentative D call TRBD2 (6 bases). Germline CDR1 is SNHLY and CDR2 is FYNNEI. This CDR3 is built from 14 residues. V lost 5 bases and J lost 0, with 9 bases in between. CDR3 sequence reads: CASSPGTSTDTQYF. CDR3 DNA: TGTGCCAGCAGTCCCGGGACTAGCACAGATACGCAGTATTTT.

The V and J genes are TRBV5-1 and TRBJ1-6; no firm D call. The CDR3 contains 18 residues. With 4 bases removed from V and 0 bases from J, the gap between germline ends came to 17 bases. The germline CDR1 and CDR2 sequences are SGHRS and YFSETQ. The CDR3 loop is CASSPVPVDSSYNSPLHF. The CDR3 DNA follows: TGCGCCAGCAGCCCGGTACCCGTCGATAGCTCCTATAATTCACCCCTCCACTTT.